Shown below are 25 T cell receptor beta chains from a single sample sequenced in a study of shared clonotypes between healthy human individuals. CD45RO-negative, CCR7-positively selected cells formed the naive CD8 fraction, excluding terminally differentiated effector memory CD45RA+ cells. Sequenced by immunoSEQ multiplex PCR; TCRdb stores in-frame clones only, minus some. The sample includes fewer than 850,000 clones, about 96% of them seen just once. The specimen sequenced was naive CD8+ T cells sorted from blood. These receptors were collected from a man aged 25 to 45 in good health.

The V and J genes are TRBV27 and TRBJ1-1; tentatively, D is TRBD1 (6 bases). Trimming stripped 9 bases from V and 7 bases from J, with 18 bases between. CDR3 length equals 13 residues. Germline lookup yields CDR1 MNHEY and CDR2 SMNVEV (reference sequence). The DNA for the CDR3 is TGTGCCAGTAAGGGGCAGGGGTTTCTTGAAGCTTTCTTT. It is translated as CASKGQGFLEAFF.

J is TRBJ2-3 and V is TRBV9; the D gene could be TRBD1 or TRBD2 (6 bases each). Trimming removed 3 bases from V and 4 bases from J, with 15 bases in between. This CDR3 is built from 15 residues. The germline gives CDR1 SGDLS, CDR2 YYNGEE. CDR3 bases: TGTGCCAGCAGCGACCGGGACTGGGGGCCAGATACGCAGTATTTT. Amino acids: CASSDRDWGPDTQYF. The full variable domain, rest sourced from reference TRBV9 and TRBJ2-3, is DSGVTQTPKHLITATGQRVTLRCSPRSGDLSVYWYQQSLDQGLQFLIQYYNGEERAKGNILERFSAQQFPDLHSELNLSSLELGDSALYFCASSDRDWGPDTQYFGPGTRLTVL.

The chain couples TRBV18 to TRBJ1-2, with 7 bases lining up with TRBD1. CDR1 and CDR2 (germline): KGHSH, LQKENI. The CDR3 is made up of 15 amino acids. With 3 bases clipped from V and 4 bases from J, the junction kept 8 bases outside the gene matches. The CDR3 region has the DNA TGTGCCAGCTCACCGGGACAGCACCCCCTCTATGGCTACACCTTC. Protein sequence: CASSPGQHPLYGYTF.

V and J are TRBV1 and TRBJ2-7; the table's TRBD1 call for D was not verified on the DNA. TRBV1 is marked as a pseudogene. This CDR3 contains 15 residues. CDR3 residues: CTSSQRSDRDGEQYF. CDR3 bases: TGCACCAGCAGCCAACGATCGGACAGGGATGGCGAGCAGTACTTC.

V gene TRBV11-2 combines with J gene TRBJ2-7; 7 positions match TRBD1. The CDR3 is made up of 13 amino acids. The germline V gene has CDR1 SGHAT and CDR2 FQNNGV. With V trimmed by 5 bases and J by 5 bases, 6 bases remained unmatched. The CDR3 reads CASSITGVHEQYF. DNA of the CDR3: TGTGCCAGCAGCATCACAGGGGTACACGAGCAGTACTTC.

The gene calls are TRBV4-3 and TRBJ1-2; D gene ambiguous. Between the trimmed V and J ends, which lost 0 bases and 6 bases, there was a span of 11 bases. Germline values: CDR1 LGHNA, CDR2 YSLEER. This CDR3 contains 14 residues. The CDR3 DNA sequence: TGCGCCAGCAGCCAAGATCTGAACAACCATGGCTACACCTTC. It yields the protein CASSQDLNNHGYTF.

This clone appeared once. This chain uses TRBV6-1 with TRBJ2-7, with 7 bases that match TRBD1. Germline values: CDR1 MNHNS, CDR2 SASEGT. The CDR3 sequence is 14 residues long. Trimming cost V 5 bases and J 3 bases; bases outside gene matches: 7. CDR3 residues: CASSTSGQNYEQYF. The CDR3 nucleotides are TGTGCCAGCAGTACATCGGGACAGAACTACGAGCAGTACTTC.

V is TRBV9 and J is TRBJ1-5, with D maybe TRBD1 (5 bases). Trimming shortened V by 0 bases and J by 7 bases, and 11 bases separated the two germline ends. This CDR3 spans 14 amino acids. Germline V lookup: CDR1 SGDLS, CDR2 YYNGEE. CDR3 bases: TGTGCCAGCAGCGTAGGGTGGGGCGGACAGCCCCAGCATTTT. It yields the protein CASSVGWGGQPQHF. The full variable domain, with the rest looked up from reference TRBV9 and TRBJ1-5, is DSGVTQTPKHLITATGQRVTLRCSPRSGDLSVYWYQQSLDQGLQFLIQYYNGEERAKGNILERFSAQQFPDLHSELNLSSLELGDSALYFCASSVGWGGQPQHFGDGTRLSIL.

This clone was observed a single time. The genes are TRBV27 and TRBJ1-5; 11 bases fit TRBD1. The trim removed 5 bases at V and 6 bases at J, leaving 3 bases unmatched. The germline V gene encodes CDR1 MNHEY and CDR2 SMNVEV (reference sequence). The CDR3 length is 14 residues. The CDR3 loop is CASSRTGGGQPQHF. CDR3 in DNA: TGTGCCAGCAGTCGGACAGGGGGCGGTCAGCCCCAGCATTTT.

The J gene is TRBJ2-1, the V gene TRBV4-1, with D possibly TRBD1 on 6 matching bases. The germline V and J ends were trimmed by 8 bases and 8 bases, with 16 bases remaining between them. CDR3 length: 13 amino acids. Per germline, CDR1 MGHRA and CDR2 YSYEKL. CDR3 region: CASGTGFGDEQFF. DNA of the CDR3: TGCGCCAGCGGTACAGGGTTTGGGGATGAGCAGTTCTTC.

The chain couples TRBV7-6 to TRBJ2-1; 10 nucleotides match TRBD2. With V trimmed by 4 bases and J by 8 bases, 8 bases remained unmatched. CDR1 and CDR2 (germline): SGHVS, FNYEAQ. CDR3 length: 15 residues. The CDR3 region has the DNA TGTGCCAGCAGCTCAAGCGGGAGGGCCTTTGATGAGCAGTTCTTC. Protein: CASSSSGRAFDEQFF.

V usage is TRBV7-9 and J usage is TRBJ2-1, with TRBD2 matching over 7 bases. Germline values: CDR1 SEHNR, CDR2 FQNEAQ (reference sequence). The CDR3 sequence is 13 residues long. Trimming cost V 3 bases and J 9 bases; bases outside gene matches: 5. As DNA, the CDR3 is TGTGCCAGCAGCTTGGGAGGGTACGGTGAGCAGTTCTTC. Protein product: CASSLGGYGEQFF.

V gene TRBV7-9 combines with J gene TRBJ1-5; no clear D. Between the trimmed V and J ends, which lost 1 base and 3 bases, there was a span of 7 bases. The CDR3 has 14 residues. Germline CDR1 is SEHNR and CDR2 is FQNEAQ (reference sequence). The CDR3, as DNA: TGTGCCAGCAGCTTAGGCAGAGTCAATCAGCCCCAGCATTTT. It translates to CASSLGRVNQPQHF.

The chain recombines TRBV25-1 with TRBJ2-1; TRBD2 matches 7 bases. The germline V gene encodes CDR1 MGHDK and CDR2 SYGVNS. The V gene end was trimmed by 2 bases and the J gene end by 3 bases; junction bases not matched to a gene: 7. The CDR3 is 16 amino acids. The CDR3 spells CASSEEGGRNYNEQFF. The DNA of the CDR3 is TGTGCCAGCAGTGAAGAAGGCGGGAGAAACTACAATGAGCAGTTCTTC. Full variable domain (rest looked up from reference TRBV25-1 and TRBJ2-1): EADIYQTPRYLVIGTGKKITLECSQTMGHDKMYWYQQDPGMELHLIHYSYGVNSTEKGDLSSESTVSRIRTEHFPLTLESARPSHTSQYLCASSEEGGRNYNEQFFGPGTRLTVL.

This chain links TRBV29-1 with TRBJ1-1; perhaps TRBD1 as D (6 bases). Deletions cut 3 bases from V and 2 bases from J, with 10 bases between. Germline V gene data show CDR1 as SQVTM and CDR2 as ANQGSEA. The CDR3 has 13 residues. CDR3 DNA sequence: TGCAGCGTTGACCCCGGGACAAACACTGAAGCTTTCTTT. Translating it yields CSVDPGTNTEAFF.

This clone was detected once. The rearrangement joins TRBV28 to TRBJ1-1; TRBD1 matches 8 bases. The length of the CDR3 is 13 residues. Per the germline V gene, CDR1 is MDHEN and CDR2 is SYDVKM. The V segment lost 1 base and the J segment 7 bases; nucleotides outside the gene matches: 2. CDR3 DNA sequence: TGTGCCAGCAGTTTATCAGGGGGCGGTGAAGCTTTCTTT. Its translation: CASSLSGGGEAFF. The full variable domain, completed using reference TRBV28 and TRBJ1-1, is DVKVTQSSRYLVKRTGEKVFLECVQDMDHENMFWYRQDPGLGLRLIYFSYDVKMKEKGDIPEGYSVSREKKERFSLILESASTNQTSMYLCASSLSGGGEAFFGQGTRLTVV.

This chain uses TRBV9 with TRBJ2-1; possibly TRBD1 for D (5 bases). The CDR3 runs to 15 residues. The V end was cut by 0 bases, the J end by 3 bases, with 10 bases between. Germline CDR1 and CDR2: SGDLS and YYNGEE. The CDR3 DNA reads as TGTGCCAGCAGCGTAGAACAGGCTTTCTACAATGAGCAGTTCTTC. Translation: CASSVEQAFYNEQFF. The full variable domain, in which reference TRBV9 and TRBJ2-1 provide the parts outside the CDR3, is DSGVTQTPKHLITATGQRVTLRCSPRSGDLSVYWYQQSLDQGLQFLIQYYNGEERAKGNILERFSAQQFPDLHSELNLSSLELGDSALYFCASSVEQAFYNEQFFGPGTRLTVL.

This rearrangement joins TRBV7-9 to TRBJ2-1, with D tentatively TRBD2 (5 bases). Trimming left V 1 base short and J 5 bases short, with 12 bases between. The CDR3 loop spans 15 amino acids. CDR1 is SEHNR and CDR2 is FQNEAQ in the germline V gene (reference sequence). Here the CDR3 DNA reads TGTGCCAGCAGCTTAGTAGTAGCGAGGGACAATGAGCAGTTCTTC. Amino acids: CASSLVVARDNEQFF.

The chain's CDR3 is CASSGTSGPQRNEQFF. CDR3 nucleotides: TGTGCCAGCAGTGGGACTAGCGGGCCCCAACGGAATGAGCAGTTCTTC. The rearrangement links TRBV2 to TRBJ2-1; 11 bases match TRBD2. The V and J ends lost 4 bases and 7 bases, in that order; junction bases with no gene match: 9. Per germline, CDR1 SNHLY and CDR2 FYNNEI. The CDR3 sequence is 16 residues long.

V usage is TRBV27 and J usage is TRBJ2-2, with D unclear. Germline V gene lookup returns CDR1 MNHEY and CDR2 SMNVEV (reference sequence). With 6 bases removed from V and 3 bases from J, the gap between germline ends came to 5 bases. The CDR3 covers 12 residues. CDR3 bases: TGTGCCAGCAGGGGGTACACCGGGGAGCTGTTTTTT. Residues: CASRGYTGELFF.

J is TRBJ2-2 and V is TRBV7-8, with TRBD2 matching over 7 bases. The length of the CDR3 is 20 residues. The germline gives CDR1 SGHVS, CDR2 FQNEAQ. After removal of 0 bases from V and 0 bases from J, the junction contained 13 bases not matched to a gene. This CDR3 is CASSLATISASGANTGELFF. The DNA of the CDR3 is TGTGCCAGCAGCTTAGCGACCATCTCAGCTAGCGGCGCGAACACCGGGGAGCTGTTTTTT. Together with reference TRBV7-8 and TRBJ2-2, the CDR3 gives the full variable domain: GAGVSQSPRYKVAKRGQDVALRCDPISGHVSLFWYQQALGQGPEFLTYFQNEAQLDKSGLPSDRFFAERPEGSVSTLKIQRTQQEDSAVYLCASSLATISASGANTGELFFGEGSRLTVL.

The CDR3 loop reads CASSLQGLAGRVFYEQYF. CDR3 sequence (DNA): TGCGCCAGCAGCTTGCAGGGACTAGCGGGGCGAGTGTTCTACGAGCAGTACTTC. J is TRBJ2-7 and V is TRBV5-1; TRBD2 matches at 13 bases. The CDR3 spans 18 residues. CDR1 is SGHRS and CDR2 is YFSETQ in the germline V gene. V trimming: 1 base; J trimming: 3 bases; junction bases outside the gene matches: 10.

V is TRBV6-5 and J is TRBJ2-2; maybe TRBD2 (6 bases). The V and J ends lost 5 bases and 1 base respectively, with 8 bases between them. Germline values: CDR1 MNHEY, CDR2 SVGAGI. CDR3 length: 14 residues. CDR3 nucleotide sequence: TGTGCCAGCAGTCGGGGGAAGAACACCGGGGAGCTGTTTTTT. Translating it yields CASSRGKNTGELFF.

The V gene is TRBV5-1, the J gene TRBJ2-5; the match to TRBD2 covers 14 bases. The CDR3 totals 19 residues. The germline V gene has CDR1 SGHRS and CDR2 YFSETQ. V lost 3 bases and J lost 4; bases outside the gene matches: 14. Here the CDR3 DNA reads TGCGCCAGCAGCTCCGCTGGGACTAGCGGGAGCCCCAAGGGAGAGACCCAGTACTTC. Protein product: CASSSAGTSGSPKGETQYF.

The V gene is TRBV7-6, the J gene TRBJ2-1; 11 nucleotides agree with TRBD2. Germline V lookup: CDR1 SGHVS, CDR2 FNYEAQ. J lost 3 bases, V lost 1 base, and 17 bases had no gene match. The CDR3 extends over 21 amino acids. CDR3 DNA: TGTGCCAGCAGCTTAGTTTTCGTAGGCGCTAGCGGGAGGACGTACTACAATGAGCAGTTCTTC. It codes for CASSLVFVGASGRTYYNEQFF.